This T cell receptor (beta chain) was observed in a study of blood T cell repertoires in COVID-19. Study at large: Sources were T cells, B-cell-depleted T cells, or PBMCs; the material itself was cDNA or gDNA.

The authors' processing: How many nucleated cells were present was estimated from reference gene primer amplification. Method: immunoSEQ multiplex PCR; TCRdb's copy keeps in-frame clones and lacks some. The D gene and trimming were derived from the DNA, and the V and J assignments and clone size from that table. The table lists tens of thousands of clones, nearly 90% of them singletons. With V trimmed by 4 bases and J by 5 bases, 6 bases remained unmatched. This CDR3 comprises 14 residues. Germline loops: CDR1 SGHAT, CDR2 FQNNGV. V and J are TRBV11-2 and TRBJ1-1, with 8 nucleotides matching TRBD1. Sequenced input: peripheral blood. The sequence was collected from a man in his forties or fifties with active COVID-19. The CDR3 sequence is CASSSPDRVTEAFF. The CDR3 DNA follows: TGTGCCAGCAGCTCTCCGGACAGGGTAACTGAAGCTTTCTTT.